This T cell receptor beta chain was identified during a study of shared clonotypes between healthy human individuals. Across the study: Three plates were used per donor for CD4 naive, three for CD4 memory, two for CD8 naive and one for CD8 memory. Broader study findings: Specimens sampled were limited to blood, with tissue repertoires likely differing. Among a handful of donors, approximately 5.4% of naive CD4 clonotypes were found in common.

Splitting of each subset's genomic DNA was done evenly across several immunoSEQ plates. Profiling relied on immunoSEQ multiplex PCR, and the TCRdb table lists in-frame clones only, not all of them. This sample has some 1.5 million clones, with roughly 97% found just once. V dropped 10 bases and J dropped 6 bases, with 19 bases sitting between them. CDR1 is SNHLY and CDR2 is FYNNEI in the germline V gene. CDR3 length equals 13 residues. On this clone itself: The antigen is undetermined.

V usage is TRBV2 and J usage is TRBJ2-7, with D perhaps matching TRBD2 (6 bases). The sequence was obtained from a man aged 25-40 years in good health. Sequencing input: naive CD4+ T cells sorted from blood. Subset indicated: CD45RA+ positively selected. CDR3 in amino acids: CATSGGQVLEQYF. CDR3 in DNA: TGTGCCACCTCCGGAGGGCAGGTTCTCGAGCAGTACTTC.